These 22 T cell receptor beta chains were sequenced from one sample in a study of radiotherapy plus CTLA-4 blockade in lung cancer. Generated by immunoSEQ multiplex PCR, the TCRdb table keeps only in-frame clones and is missing some. The table lists around 70,000 clones, under 85% of them singletons, with 4% in the top ten. The specimen comprised peripheral blood, sampled from a patient treated with radiotherapy plus ipilimumab. The receptors were gathered from a human donor with non-small cell lung cancer who had a partial response to radiotherapy plus ipilimumab.

The chain uses TRBV30 and TRBJ1-5, with D possibly matching TRBD1 (6 bases). Germline V gives CDR1 GTSNPN, CDR2 SVGIG (reference sequence). This CDR3 spans 15 amino acids. V gave up 1 base and J gave up 6 bases, with 16 bases separating them. The DNA of the CDR3 is TGTGCCTGGAGTGAGAGGGAGGGGGTAGGTCAGCCCCAGCATTTT. This encodes CAWSEREGVGQPQHF.

The chain is built from TRBV5-1 and TRBJ2-3; 11 bases agree with TRBD2. From germline, CDR1 is SGHRS and CDR2 YFSETQ. V was pared by 4 bases and J by 5 bases, with 3 bases of the junction left unmatched. The CDR3 contains 14 residues. As DNA, the CDR3 is TGCGCCAGCAGCACCGGACTAGCGGGAGATACGCAGTATTTT. Amino acid sequence: CASSTGLAGDTQYF.

Notes on this clone: The junction departs from the called germline gene at one end, perhaps through a read error. The chain combines TRBV6-4 with TRBJ2-3; D gene ambiguous. The V gene's germline CDR1 is MRHNA and CDR2 SNTAGT. CDR3 length equals 12 residues. The CDR3 is CASSDSADTQYF. The DNA for the CDR3 is TGTGCCAGCAGCGACTCAGCGGATACGCAGTATTTT.

This chain uses TRBV6-1 with TRBJ1-1; 7 bases match TRBD1. The CDR3 runs to 14 residues. In germline, CDR1 is MNHNS, CDR2 SASEGT. V was clipped by 6 bases and J by 3 bases; unmatched bases: 7. CDR3 bases: TGTGCCAGCAGCCTTGAGGGGGCATACACTGAAGCTTTCTTT. Translating gives CASSLEGAYTEAFF.

A single count supports this clone. The rearrangement uses TRBV5-1 and TRBJ1-5; D is perhaps TRBD1 (6 bases). Trimming took 6 bases from V and 6 from J, leaving 13 bases between them. The CDR3 is made up of 13 amino acids. CDR1 and CDR2 (germline): SGHRS, YFSETQ. The CDR3 DNA reads as TGCGCCAGCACCAGGGGAGGGCTTCAGCCCCAGCATTTT. Translated, it gives CASTRGGLQPQHF.

The chain employs TRBV6-4 and TRBJ1-4; 8 bases are a match to TRBD1. V was clipped by 6 bases and J by 7 bases; unmatched bases: 10. From germline, CDR1 is MRHNA and CDR2 SNTAGT. CDR3 length: 15 residues. CDR3 nucleotide sequence: TGTGCCAGCAGCCCGACATCGCAGGGGGCTGAAAAACTGTTTTTT. This encodes CASSPTSQGAEKLFF.

This chain uses TRBV30 with TRBJ2-2, with a weak D call TRBD1 (5 bases). Per the germline V gene, CDR1 is GTSNPN and CDR2 is SVGIG (reference sequence). The CDR3 runs 13 residues. V shed 7 bases and J shed 2 bases, with 11 bases lying between them. CDR3 region: CALTESNTGELFF. The CDR3, as DNA: TGTGCCTTGACAGAGAGTAACACCGGGGAGCTGTTTTTT.

The rearrangement links TRBV2 to TRBJ2-7, with TRBD1 matching 9 bases. V lost 6 bases and J lost 6; bases outside the gene matches: 6. The CDR3 loop spans 13 amino acids. The V gene's germline CDR1 is SNHLY and CDR2 FYNNEI. CDR3 amino acids: CASRGQGLSEQYF. In nucleotides, the CDR3 is TGTGCCAGCAGGGGACAGGGTTTGAGCGAGCAGTACTTC.

The chain recombines TRBV6-1 with TRBJ1-2; D possibly corresponds to TRBD1 (5 bases). Trimming pared 2 bases from V and 3 bases from J, leaving 10 bases between. From germline, CDR1 is MNHNS and CDR2 SASEGT. The CDR3 spans 14 residues. CDR3 residues: CASSERGRDYGYTF. The CDR3 DNA reads as TGTGCCAGCAGTGAACGGGGGAGGGACTATGGCTACACCTTC.

The chain joins TRBV9 to TRBJ1-3, with D possibly TRBD1 on 6 matching bases. This CDR3 is 14 amino acids long. Germline V gene lookup returns CDR1 SGDLS and CDR2 YYNGEE. Trimming removed 1 base at V and 6 bases at J, with 11 bases between. The CDR3: CASSVRQGQNTIYF. In DNA form, the CDR3 reads TGTGCCAGCAGCGTACGCCAGGGACAAAACACCATATATTTT.

The sample holds one count of this clone. The chain carries TRBV6-6 and TRBJ2-7, with a tentative D call TRBD2 (6 bases). Germline V gives CDR1 MNHNY, CDR2 SVGAGI (reference sequence). CDR3 length: 14 residues. The V gene lost 5 bases and the J gene lost 5 bases, with 16 bases spanning the gap. DNA of the CDR3: TGTGCCAGCAGTCCCCCAGTGGGGGGAAACGAGCAGTACTTC. Amino acids: CASSPPVGGNEQYF.

This clone was seen more than once but under ten times. The chain has TRBV18 and TRBJ2-3, with D possibly TRBD2 on 7 matching bases. CDR3 length: 17 residues. Germline V gene sequence: CDR1 KGHSH, CDR2 LQKENI. V shed 6 bases and J shed 3 bases, with 22 bases lying between them. CDR3 protein: CASSPWGGGSPTDTQYF. CDR3 sequence (DNA): TGTGCCAGCTCCCCGTGGGGGGGCGGGAGTCCGACAGATACGCAGTATTTT.

This chain links TRBV5-1 with TRBJ1-4; TRBD1 might be the D (5 bases). The CDR3 is 15 amino acids. Trimming cost V 3 bases and J 2 bases, with 11 bases left between them. CDR1 SGHRS and CDR2 YFSETQ come from the germline V gene. The CDR3, as DNA: TGCGCCAGCAGCTCTTTGGCAGGGACTAATGAAAAACTGTTTTTT. It yields the protein CASSSLAGTNEKLFF.

CDR3 DNA: TGCGCCAGCAGGAGACTAGCGGGAAGCTCCTACGAGCAGTACTTC. This gives the protein CASRRLAGSSYEQYF. The chain employs TRBV5-1 and TRBJ2-7; 11 bases agree with TRBD2. The CDR3 extends over 15 amino acids. V lost 5 bases to trimming and J lost 0 bases; unmatched junction nucleotides: 4. Germline CDR1 and CDR2: SGHRS and YFSETQ.

The rearrangement uses TRBV5-4 and TRBJ2-2, with no clear D. Per germline, CDR1 SGHNT and CDR2 YYREEE (reference sequence). The V gene lost 3 bases and the J gene lost 4 bases, with 10 bases spanning the gap. The length of the CDR3 is 14 residues. The CDR3 bases are TGTGCCAGCAGCTCCTGGGCGCGCACCGGGGAGCTGTTTTTT. Its translation: CASSSWARTGELFF.

This clone appeared a single time. The J gene is TRBJ2-2, the V gene TRBV4-1; 13 positions match TRBD2. Per germline, CDR1 MGHRA and CDR2 YSYEKL. The V segment lost 2 bases and the J segment 7 bases; nucleotides outside the gene matches: 4. This CDR3 region has 16 residues. CDR3 nucleotide sequence: TGCGCCAGCAGCCAAATGACTAGCGGGAGGTTCGGGGAGCTGTTTTTT. As protein: CASSQMTSGRFGELFF.

The rearrangement uses TRBV6-5 and TRBJ2-5, with no clear D. The V end lost 8 bases, the J end lost 1 base, and 5 bases lay between the germline ends. The CDR3 has 11 residues. Germline CDR1 is MNHEY and CDR2 is SVGAGI. The DNA of the CDR3 is TGTGCCAGCTCGGGCCAAGAGACCCAGTACTTC. Translating it yields CASSGQETQYF.

This chain joins TRBV10-1 and TRBJ1-6, with 8 bases lining up with TRBD1. Germline V gene sequence: CDR1 WNHNN, CDR2 SYGVQD (reference sequence). The CDR3 has 14 residues. J lost 10 bases, V lost 3 bases, and 5 bases had no gene match. CDR3 amino acids: CASSDSRQGSPLHF. The CDR3 DNA reads TGCGCCAGCAGTGATTCCAGACAGGGGTCACCCCTCCACTTT.

The V call is TRBV9, the J call TRBJ2-3; 10 bases agree with TRBD2. V shed 1 base, J shed 1 base, and the junction held 3 bases outside the gene matches. CDR1 and CDR2 from the germline V gene are SGDLS and YYNGEE. CDR3 length equals 16 residues. The CDR3 spells CASSVLGLAGTDTQYF. CDR3 sequence (DNA): TGTGCCAGCAGCGTACTTGGACTAGCGGGCACAGATACGCAGTATTTT. The full variable domain, in which reference TRBV9 and TRBJ2-3 provide the parts outside the CDR3, is DSGVTQTPKHLITATGQRVTLRCSPRSGDLSVYWYQQSLDQGLQFLIQYYNGEERAKGNILERFSAQQFPDLHSELNLSSLELGDSALYFCASSVLGLAGTDTQYFGPGTRLTVL.

The CDR3 sequence is CASSSPVENYGYTF. CDR3 DNA sequence: TGTGCCAGCTCCTCCCCCGTCGAGAACTATGGCTACACCTTC. The genes are TRBV18 and TRBJ1-2; no clear D. The germline CDR1 and CDR2 sequences are KGHSH and LQKENI. V gave up 6 bases and J gave up 2 bases, with 13 bases separating them. This CDR3 contains 14 residues.

The V call is TRBV19, the J call TRBJ2-3; 9 bases align to TRBD2. V lost 4 bases and J lost 3; bases outside the gene matches: 5. Germline V gene data show CDR1 as LNHDA and CDR2 as SQIVND (reference sequence). The CDR3 runs 15 residues. CDR3 bases: TGTGCCAGTAGTACCGGGACTAGCTTAACAGATACGCAGTATTTT. Protein sequence: CASSTGTSLTDTQYF.

Only one count was recorded for this clone. This rearrangement joins TRBV5-6 to TRBJ2-2; D ambiguous. CDR1 is SGHDT and CDR2 is YYEEEE in the germline V gene. This CDR3 has 14 residues. Trimming pared 0 bases from V and 0 bases from J, leaving 3 bases between. The chain's CDR3 is CASSLAPNTGELFF. CDR3 nucleotides: TGTGCCAGCAGCTTGGCTCCGAACACCGGGGAGCTGTTTTTT.